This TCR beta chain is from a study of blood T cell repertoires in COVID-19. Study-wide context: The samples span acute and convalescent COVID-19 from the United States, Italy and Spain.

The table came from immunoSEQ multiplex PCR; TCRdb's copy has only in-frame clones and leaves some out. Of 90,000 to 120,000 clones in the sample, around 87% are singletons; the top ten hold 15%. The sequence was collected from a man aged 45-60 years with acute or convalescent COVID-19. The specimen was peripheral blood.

The CDR3 nucleotides read TGTGCCAGCAGTTACTTTCGACTAGCGGGAGTCCACAATGAGCAGTTCTTC. Translated, it gives CASSYFRLAGVHNEQFF. The genes are TRBV6-2 or TRBV6-3 and TRBJ2-1; 12 nucleotides line up with TRBD2. CDR3 length: 17 residues. V shed 1 base, J shed 5 bases, and the junction held 6 bases outside the gene matches. From germline, CDR1 is MNHEY and CDR2 SVGEGT.